The 5 T cell receptor beta chains below all came from one sample that was sequenced in a study of radiotherapy plus CTLA-4 blockade in lung cancer. TCRdb's copy holds only in-frame clones and misses some; the assay was immunoSEQ multiplex PCR. This sample has about 53,000 clones, with more than 75% found just once. The specimen comprised peripheral blood, sampled from a patient treated with radiotherapy plus ipilimumab. These receptors were collected from a human donor with non-small cell lung cancer whose response to radiotherapy plus ipilimumab could not be evaluated.

CDR3 DNA: TGTGCCAGCAGCTTAGGAGGGTACAGCACCCTCCACTTT. This sequence encodes CASSLGGYSTLHF. The chain uses TRBV7-2 and TRBJ1-6; D is unclear. Trimming shortened V by 1 base and J by 14 bases, and 12 bases separated the two germline ends. Per germline, CDR1 SGHTA and CDR2 FQGNSA. The CDR3 has 13 amino acids.

This chain uses TRBV9 with TRBJ2-5; 7 bases are shared with TRBD1. Losses at the gene ends were 6 bases for V and 1 base for J; bases not matched to a gene: 6. Per the germline V gene, CDR1 is SGDLS and CDR2 is YYNGEE. There are 14 residues in the CDR3. CDR3 residues: CASNLQGTQETQYF. The DNA of the CDR3 is TGTGCCAGCAATTTACAGGGGACCCAAGAGACCCAGTACTTC.

CDR3 nucleotide sequence: TGTGCCAGTAGTCCACAGGACAGGGGGCGTTATCTCCTCTACGAGCAGTACTTC. Its translation is CASSPQDRGRYLLYEQYF. The chain employs TRBV19 and TRBJ2-7, with 11 bases that match TRBD1. The CDR3 is made up of 18 amino acids. Germline CDR1 reads LNHDA; CDR2 reads SQIVND (reference sequence). The ends lost 5 bases at V and 3 bases at J; junction bases unmatched: 15.

The rearrangement links TRBV2 to TRBJ2-5; TRBD1 is a possible D gene (5 bases). Germline V gene data show CDR1 as SNHLY and CDR2 as FYNNEI. V was cut by 6 bases and J by 4 bases, with 15 bases left in between. The length of the CDR3 is 14 residues. The CDR3 region is CASRRSTGGETQYF. For the CDR3, the DNA is TGTGCCAGCAGGAGATCAACAGGTGGAGAGACCCAGTACTTC. The variable domain in full, with the rest retrieved from reference TRBV2 and TRBJ2-5, is EPEVTQTPSHQVTQMGQEVILRCVPISNHLYFYWYRQILGQKVEFLVSFYNNEISEKSEIFDDQFSVERPDGSNFTLKIRSTKLEDSAMYFCASRRSTGGETQYFGPGTRLLVL.

This clone has only one observation. The J gene is TRBJ2-3, the V gene TRBV4-3; 10 nucleotides align to TRBD2. This CDR3 is 16 amino acids long. Unmatched junction bases numbered 4, after V lost 3 bases and J lost 1 base. CDR1 and CDR2 (germline): LGHNA, YSLEER. In DNA, the CDR3 is TGCGCCAGCAGCCAGTATCTAGCGGGAGGCACAGATACGCAGTATTTT. It codes for CASSQYLAGGTDTQYF.